This is a list of T cell receptor beta chains from one sample in a study of blood T cell repertoires in COVID-19. Clones were read by immunoSEQ multiplex PCR, and TCRdb kept only the in-frame ones, dropping some. The sample carries around 300,000 clones, around 87% recorded once. Sequencing was performed on PBMCs or T cells enriched from blood (not recorded which). The receptors were gathered from a woman in her twenties or thirties who had recovered from COVID-19. The CDR3 runs from the conserved cysteine through the conserved F or W. Fields, in order: J gene, V gene, D gene, clone size, CDR3 DNA, CDR3 protein. A D gene is named only where the DNA matches it firmly. Expanded clones get a size class; other rows say once, few or many, or leave the size out.

j_gene: TRBJ1-2
v_gene: TRBV29-1
d_gene: .
abundance: once
CDR3nt: TGCAGCGTTGAAGCGGGGGGGTACGGCTATGGCTACACCTTC
CDR3aa: CSVEAGGYGYGYTF

j_gene: TRBJ1-2
v_gene: TRBV3-1/TRBV3-2
d_gene: .
abundance: .
CDR3nt: TGTGCCAGCAGCCAAGTCCGCATCGGTGGCTACACCTTC
CDR3aa: CASSQVRIGGYTF

j_gene: TRBJ1-4
v_gene: TRBV19
d_gene: TRBD1
abundance: .
CDR3nt: TGTGCCAGTAGTTCGGACAGGTGGAATGAAAAACTGTTTTTT
CDR3aa: CASSSDRWNEKLFF

j_gene: TRBJ2-5
v_gene: TRBV7-2
d_gene: .
abundance: .
CDR3nt: TGTGCCAGCAGCTCCATCGACAGAGAGACCCAGTACTTC
CDR3aa: CASSSIDRETQYF

j_gene: TRBJ2-1
v_gene: TRBV7-6
d_gene: .
abundance: .
CDR3nt: TGTGCCAGCAGTCCTCTCGTGTTCAGCTCCTACAATGAGCAGTTCTTC
CDR3aa: CASSPLVFSSYNEQFF

j_gene: TRBJ1-2
v_gene: TRBV13
d_gene: TRBD1
abundance: .
CDR3nt: TGTGCCAGCAGCTTAGGCCTGGGGACAGTGAACTATGGCTACACCTTC
CDR3aa: CASSLGLGTVNYGYTF

j_gene: TRBJ1-2
v_gene: TRBV4-3
d_gene: .
abundance: .
CDR3nt: TGCGCCAGCAGCCAAGATCCCCAGGGACTGGGGGGCTACACCTTC
CDR3aa: CASSQDPQGLGGYTF

j_gene: TRBJ2-1
v_gene: TRBV9
d_gene: TRBD2
abundance: .
CDR3nt: TGTGCCAGCAGCGTAGAGACTAGCGGTTTCGATGAGCAGTTCTTC
CDR3aa: CASSVETSGFDEQFF

j_gene: TRBJ2-3
v_gene: TRBV12-5
d_gene: .
abundance: .
CDR3nt: TGTGCTAGTGGTTTTGCCCTAGAGGGTCGGACAGATACGCAGTATTTT
CDR3aa: CASGFALEGRTDTQYF

j_gene: TRBJ1-6
v_gene: TRBV29-1
d_gene: TRBD1
abundance: .
CDR3nt: TGCAGCGTTAAGAACCAGGGGGCGGGATCACCCCTCCACTTT
CDR3aa: CSVKNQGAGSPLHF

j_gene: TRBJ1-1
v_gene: TRBV4-1
d_gene: .
abundance: .
CDR3nt: TGCGCCAGCTCCCGCCCAGACAGCATGAACACTGAAGCTTTCTTT
CDR3aa: CASSRPDSMNTEAFF

j_gene: TRBJ2-5
v_gene: TRBV5-1
d_gene: .
abundance: .
CDR3nt: TGCGCCAGCAGCTTGGGGCCAGGGGAGGAGACCCAGTACTTC
CDR3aa: CASSLGPGEETQYF

j_gene: TRBJ2-2
v_gene: TRBV5-4
d_gene: .
abundance: .
CDR3nt: TGTGCCAGCTCCGGGGAAGGTGGCACCGGGGAGCTGTTTTTT
CDR3aa: CASSGEGGTGELFF

j_gene: TRBJ1-1
v_gene: TRBV4-2
d_gene: .
abundance: .
CDR3nt: TGTGCCAGCAGCCGCCCACAGGGTTACACTGAAGCTTTCTTT
CDR3aa: CASSRPQGYTEAFF

j_gene: TRBJ1-4
v_gene: TRBV9
d_gene: .
abundance: .
CDR3nt: TGTGCCAGCAGCGCCCATTGGATGCGGGGGAGTAATGAAAAACTGTTTTTT
CDR3aa: CASSAHWMRGSNEKLFF

j_gene: TRBJ1-1
v_gene: TRBV5-1
d_gene: TRBD1
abundance: .
CDR3nt: TGCGCCAGCAGCTGGACAGGGATCGGCACTGAAGCTTTCTTT
CDR3aa: CASSWTGIGTEAFF

j_gene: TRBJ1-1
v_gene: TRBV10-3
d_gene: .
abundance: .
CDR3nt: TGTGCCATCAGTGAGTCCGGGGTTGAAGCTTTCTTT
CDR3aa: CAISESGVEAFF

j_gene: TRBJ1-2
v_gene: TRBV19
d_gene: TRBD1
abundance: once
CDR3nt: TGTGCCAGTAGTCCGACAGGGTCCGGAAGTGGCTACACCTTC
CDR3aa: CASSPTGSGSGYTF

j_gene: TRBJ2-7
v_gene: TRBV27
d_gene: TRBD1
abundance: .
CDR3nt: TGTGCCAGCAGTCCGGGACAGGGGGTTGGCGAGCAGTACTTC
CDR3aa: CASSPGQGVGEQYF

j_gene: TRBJ1-2
v_gene: TRBV28
d_gene: .
abundance: .
CDR3nt: TGTGCCAGCAGTTCGGGGTTGTTGGATGGCTACACCTTC
CDR3aa: CASSSGLLDGYTF

j_gene: TRBJ1-2
v_gene: TRBV28
d_gene: TRBD1
abundance: .
CDR3nt: TGTGCCAGCAGTTCAATGGGGACAGCCTACTATGGCTACACCTTC
CDR3aa: CASSSMGTAYYGYTF

j_gene: TRBJ2-2
v_gene: TRBV3-1/TRBV3-2
d_gene: .
abundance: once
CDR3nt: TGTGCCAGCAGCCAACTCTCCGGGTGGACCGGGGAGCTGTTTTTT
CDR3aa: CASSQLSGWTGELFF

j_gene: TRBJ1-1
v_gene: TRBV20-1
d_gene: .
abundance: .
CDR3nt: TGCAGTGCTAGAGATGTAAGGGGGGCTTTCTTT
CDR3aa: CSARDVRGAFF

j_gene: TRBJ2-3
v_gene: TRBV5-1
d_gene: .
abundance: once
CDR3nt: TGCGCCAGCAGCTTGGTTGGGGGAGGGGGAGATACGCAGTATTTT
CDR3aa: CASSLVGGGGDTQYF

j_gene: TRBJ1-1
v_gene: TRBV5-1
d_gene: .
abundance: .
CDR3nt: TGCGCCAGCAGCAGATCGAGATCCACTGAAGCTTTCTTT
CDR3aa: CASSRSRSTEAFF

j_gene: TRBJ1-2
v_gene: TRBV19
d_gene: TRBD1
abundance: .
CDR3nt: TGTGCCAGTAGTCGGACGGTCCAAACAGGGGAGCCCTATGGCTACACCTTC
CDR3aa: CASSRTVQTGEPYGYTF

j_gene: TRBJ2-7
v_gene: TRBV18
d_gene: .
abundance: .
CDR3nt: TGTGCCAGCTCACCTCCGACAGGCCACTCCTACGAGCAGTACTTC
CDR3aa: CASSPPTGHSYEQYF

j_gene: TRBJ1-5
v_gene: TRBV24-1
d_gene: TRBD1
abundance: few
CDR3nt: TGTGCCACCAGCAGACAGGGTGTTTCGTTTTATAGCAATCAGCCCCAGCATTTT
CDR3aa: CATSRQGVSFYSNQPQHF

j_gene: TRBJ2-3
v_gene: TRBV29-1
d_gene: TRBD2
abundance: .
CDR3nt: TGCAGCGCAACCGGGACTAGCGGTAGCACAGATACGCAGTATTTT
CDR3aa: CSATGTSGSTDTQYF

j_gene: TRBJ1-2
v_gene: TRBV19
d_gene: TRBD1
abundance: .
CDR3nt: TGTGCCAGTAGTATGGGCGGGACAGGGTGGAATGGCTACACCTTC
CDR3aa: CASSMGGTGWNGYTF

j_gene: TRBJ1-1
v_gene: TRBV6-2/TRBV6-3
d_gene: TRBD1
abundance: .
CDR3nt: TGTGCCAGCAGTTACGGTCACAGGGGTGGGTACACTGAAGCTTTCTTT
CDR3aa: CASSYGHRGGYTEAFF

j_gene: TRBJ1-2
v_gene: TRBV5-4
d_gene: TRBD1
abundance: .
CDR3nt: TGTGCCAGCAGCTTGGTGTCAGGGGGACAAGGCTACACCTTC
CDR3aa: CASSLVSGGQGYTF

j_gene: TRBJ2-3
v_gene: TRBV2
d_gene: .
abundance: once
CDR3nt: TGTGCCAGCAGTGAATGGGGGACATTTAGCACAGATACGCAGTATTTT
CDR3aa: CASSEWGTFSTDTQYF

j_gene: TRBJ2-3
v_gene: TRBV19
d_gene: .
abundance: .
CDR3nt: TGTGCCAGTAGTTATGGCGATACGCAGTATTTT
CDR3aa: CASSYGDTQYF

j_gene: TRBJ2-2
v_gene: TRBV25-1
d_gene: TRBD1
abundance: .
CDR3nt: TGTGCCAGCACCGACAGGGCGAACACCGGGGAGCTGTTTTTT
CDR3aa: CASTDRANTGELFF

j_gene: TRBJ1-2
v_gene: TRBV5-8
d_gene: .
abundance: .
CDR3nt: TGTGCCAGCAGCTGGGACGGGAGGCAGCGGGGAAGTCCTAGGGGCTATGGCTACACCTTC
CDR3aa: CASSWDGRQRGSPRGYGYTF

j_gene: TRBJ2-1
v_gene: TRBV5-1
d_gene: TRBD1
abundance: .
CDR3nt: TGCGCCAGCATCGGGACAGGGGAGTACGAGCAGTTCTTC
CDR3aa: CASIGTGEYEQFF

j_gene: TRBJ2-5
v_gene: TRBV25-1
d_gene: TRBD1
abundance: .
CDR3nt: TGTGCCAGCAGTTGGGACAGGGGACTACAAGAGACCCAGTACTTC
CDR3aa: CASSWDRGLQETQYF

j_gene: TRBJ1-1
v_gene: TRBV24-1
d_gene: TRBD1
abundance: once
CDR3nt: TGTGCCACCAGTGATGTCGGACAGGGGAACACTGAAGCTTTCTTT
CDR3aa: CATSDVGQGNTEAFF

j_gene: TRBJ1-2
v_gene: TRBV19
d_gene: TRBD1
abundance: .
CDR3nt: TGTGCCGTCCGGGACAGGGGATATGGCTACACCTTC
CDR3aa: CAVRDRGYGYTF

j_gene: TRBJ1-4
v_gene: TRBV5-1
d_gene: TRBD1
abundance: .
CDR3nt: TGCGCCAGCAGCTTGGCCCACAGGGGGAGCGAAAAACTGTTTTTT
CDR3aa: CASSLAHRGSEKLFF

j_gene: TRBJ2-1
v_gene: TRBV7-2
d_gene: TRBD2
abundance: .
CDR3nt: TGTGCCAGCAGCTTAGATGGGCGACTAGCGGGCGCCTCCTACAATGAGCAGTTCTTC
CDR3aa: CASSLDGRLAGASYNEQFF

j_gene: TRBJ1-5
v_gene: TRBV6-1
d_gene: TRBD1
abundance: .
CDR3nt: TGTGCCAGCAGTGAAGATTCGACAGGGGTCTATCAGCCCCAGCATTTT
CDR3aa: CASSEDSTGVYQPQHF